A single sample gave rise to the 8 T cell receptor beta chains below, sequenced in a study of T cells in Graves' hyperthyroidism and ophthalmopathy. There were TCR beta CDR3 regions amplified from RNA transcripts. The TCR CDR3 first-round RT-PCR relied on the HTBI primer set. MiXCR, run by TCRdb on the multiplex PCR reads, gives a single entry per CDR3 protein. Altogether fewer than 400,000 distinct CDR3 sequences are present, 15% to 17% being singletons, with the ten largest covering 25% to 35%. Sequenced sample: blood. The receptors here all came from a woman under 30 with Graves' hyperthyroidism that later progressed to Graves' ophthalmopathy.

This clonotype was seen a few times. The gene calls are TRBV29-1 and TRBJ1-1, with D hard to call. The germline gives CDR1 SQVTM, CDR2 ANQGSEA. This CDR3 is built from 11 residues. Deletions cut 6 bases from V and 1 base from J, with 6 bases between. In DNA form, the CDR3 reads TGCAGCGTGGGGTCGAACACTGAAGCTTTCTTT. This encodes CSVGSNTEAFF.

This clonotype has ten or more counts. CDR3 loop: CASSLRTSGRAGTTYNEQFF. The CDR3 region has the DNA TGTGCCAGCAGTTTAAGGACTAGCGGGAGGGCCGGTACGACCTACAATGAGCAGTTCTTC. The chain is built from TRBV28 and TRBJ2-1; TRBD2 matches at 15 bases. Per germline, CDR1 MDHEN and CDR2 SYDVKM. This CDR3 region has 20 residues. V was pared by 2 bases and J by 2 bases, with 10 bases of the junction left unmatched. The variable domain in full, with the rest retrieved from reference TRBV28 and TRBJ2-1, is DVKVTQSSRYLVKRTGEKVFLECVQDMDHENMFWYRQDPGLGLRLIYFSYDVKMKEKGDIPEGYSVSREKKERFSLILESASTNQTSMYLCASSLRTSGRAGTTYNEQFFGPGTRLTVL.

About this clonotype: A much bigger clone sits one base away, suggesting this may be a read error. V gene TRBV9 combines with J gene TRBJ1-3; D is undetermined. The CDR3 extends over 12 amino acids. Germline V gives CDR1 SGDLS, CDR2 YYNGEE. The V end lost 3 bases, the J end lost 0 bases, and 1 base lay between the germline ends. The CDR3 sequence: CASSDSGNTIYF. CDR3 coding DNA: TGTGCCAGCAGCGACTCTGGAAACACCATATATTTT.

V usage is TRBV9 and J usage is TRBJ1-5, with D hard to call. The germline V gene encodes CDR1 SGDLS and CDR2 YYNGEE. Trimming left V 2 bases short and J 0 bases short, with 9 bases between. The CDR3 spans 15 residues. The DNA of the CDR3 is TGTGCCAGCAGCGTCGACGGGAATAGCAATCAGCCCCAGCATTTT. Amino acid sequence: CASSVDGNSNQPQHF. The variable domain in full, completed from reference TRBV9 and TRBJ1-5, reads DSGVTQTPKHLITATGQRVTLRCSPRSGDLSVYWYQQSLDQGLQFLIQYYNGEERAKGNILERFSAQQFPDLHSELNLSSLELGDSALYFCASSVDGNSNQPQHFGDGTRLSIL.

This clonotype appeared a few times. The J gene is TRBJ2-7, the V gene TRBV9; no reliable D call. This CDR3 region has 15 residues. Trimming took off 4 bases at V and 3 bases at J, with 17 bases between the two ends. Per germline, CDR1 SGDLS and CDR2 YYNGEE. The CDR3: CASSPWLEGLYEQYF. The CDR3 DNA is TGTGCCAGCAGCCCTTGGCTGGAAGGGCTCTACGAGCAGTACTTC.

This clonotype was seen ten or more times. The chain carries TRBV5-1 and TRBJ2-1; tentatively, D is TRBD2 (6 bases). The germline V gene has CDR1 SGHRS and CDR2 YFSETQ. V shed 2 bases and J shed 7 bases, with 19 bases lying between them. The CDR3 extends over 16 amino acids. The CDR3 DNA reads as TGCGCCAGCAGCTTCACCGTAGCGGAGGCCTTTAATGAGCAGTTCTTC. Residues: CASSFTVAEAFNEQFF.

V and J are TRBV13 and TRBJ2-5, with 13 bases identical to TRBD2. The CDR3 has 17 residues. The ends lost 4 bases at V and 5 bases at J; junction bases unmatched: 10. Germline CDR1 reads PRHDT; CDR2 reads FYEKMQ (reference sequence). The CDR3 is CASSSSRTSGSMETQYF. In DNA form, the CDR3 reads TGTGCCAGCAGCTCGTCCCGGACTAGCGGGAGTATGGAGACCCAGTACTTC.

The rearrangement links TRBV28 to TRBJ2-2; 10 nucleotides align to TRBD2. Trimming at V came to 8 bases and at J to 7 bases, leaving 10 bases not matched to a gene. This CDR3 is 15 amino acids long. CDR1 is MDHEN, CDR2 SYDVKM, per germline. Here the CDR3 DNA reads TGTGCCAGCGGAAAGACTAGCGGGCTGGGCGGGGAGCTGTTTTTT. Its translation is CASGKTSGLGGELFF.